The following is a T cell receptor (beta chain) sequence with its context. Its antigen remains unknown. Germline lookup yields CDR1 MDHEN and CDR2 SYDVKM. V lost 5 bases and J 1 base, leaving 1 base between the germline ends. The CDR3 is 11 amino acids. The sample belongs to a study of T cell responses to AZD1222 COVID-19 vaccine. Study-wide findings and caveats: Two AZD1222 administrations were followed by greater Spike-specific TCR breadth and depth.

Profiled with immunoSEQ multiplex PCR; TCRdb holds only in-frame clones, not every one. The table lists 110,000 or so clones, roughly 89% of them singletons. V and J are TRBV28 and TRBJ2-3; D not certain. The sequence derives from an adult who received the AZD1222 COVID-19 vaccine. The sample here was peripheral blood, taken 28 days after the second AZD1222 dose. The CDR3 is CASSRTDTQYF. CDR3 DNA sequence: TGTGCCAGCAGTCGCACAGATACGCAGTATTTT.